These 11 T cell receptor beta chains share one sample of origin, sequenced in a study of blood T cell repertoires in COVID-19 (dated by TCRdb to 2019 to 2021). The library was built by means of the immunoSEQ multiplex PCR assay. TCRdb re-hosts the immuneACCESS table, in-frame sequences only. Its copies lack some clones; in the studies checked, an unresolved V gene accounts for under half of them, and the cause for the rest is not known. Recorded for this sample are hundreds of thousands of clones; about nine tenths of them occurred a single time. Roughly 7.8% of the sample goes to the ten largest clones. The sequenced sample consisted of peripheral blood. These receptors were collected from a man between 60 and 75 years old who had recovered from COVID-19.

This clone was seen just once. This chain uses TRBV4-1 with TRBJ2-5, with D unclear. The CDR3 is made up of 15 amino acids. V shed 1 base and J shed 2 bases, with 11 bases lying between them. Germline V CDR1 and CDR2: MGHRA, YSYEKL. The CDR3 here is CASSQAHRQQETQYF. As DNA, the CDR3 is TGCGCCAGCAGCCAAGCCCACAGACAACAAGAGACCCAGTACTTC.

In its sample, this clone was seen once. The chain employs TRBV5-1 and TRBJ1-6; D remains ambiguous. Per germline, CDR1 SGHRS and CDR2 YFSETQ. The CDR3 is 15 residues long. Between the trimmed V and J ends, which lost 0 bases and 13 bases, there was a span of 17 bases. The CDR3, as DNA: TGCGCCAGCAGCTTGGAGCTCAGCGGGCCCGGGCCCCTCCACTTT. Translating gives CASSLELSGPGPLHF.

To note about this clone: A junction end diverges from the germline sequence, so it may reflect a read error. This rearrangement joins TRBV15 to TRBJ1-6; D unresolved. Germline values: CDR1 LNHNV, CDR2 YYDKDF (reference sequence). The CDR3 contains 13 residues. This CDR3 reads CATSGERSSPLHF. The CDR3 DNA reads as TGTGCCACCAGCGGAGAAAGGAGTTCACCCCTCCACTTT.

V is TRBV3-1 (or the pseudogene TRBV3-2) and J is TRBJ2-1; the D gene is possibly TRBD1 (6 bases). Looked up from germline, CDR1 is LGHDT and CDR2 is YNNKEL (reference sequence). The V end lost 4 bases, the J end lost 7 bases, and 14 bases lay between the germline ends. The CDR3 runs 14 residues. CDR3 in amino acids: CASSRQAGANEQFF. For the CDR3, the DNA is TGTGCCAGCAGCCGACAAGCAGGGGCGAATGAGCAGTTCTTC.

The CDR3 DNA reads as TGTGCCAGCAGCAGGACAGGAATCTATGGCTACACCTTC. It specifies CASSRTGIYGYTF. This rearrangement joins TRBV2 to TRBJ1-2, with 7 bases matching TRBD1. V was clipped by 6 bases and J by 4 bases; unmatched bases: 5. Germline V gene sequence: CDR1 SNHLY, CDR2 FYNNEI. CDR3 size: 13 residues.

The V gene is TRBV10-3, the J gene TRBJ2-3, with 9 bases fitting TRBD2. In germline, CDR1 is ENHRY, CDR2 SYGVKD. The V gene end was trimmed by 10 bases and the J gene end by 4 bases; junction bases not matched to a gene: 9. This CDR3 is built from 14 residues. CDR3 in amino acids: CATAERGAADTQYF. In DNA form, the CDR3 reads TGTGCCACCGCCGAGCGGGGGGCCGCAGATACGCAGTATTTT.

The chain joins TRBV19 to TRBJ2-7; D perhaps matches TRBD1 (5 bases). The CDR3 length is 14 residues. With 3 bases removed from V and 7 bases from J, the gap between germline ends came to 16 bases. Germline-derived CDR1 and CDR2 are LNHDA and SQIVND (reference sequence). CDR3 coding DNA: TGTGCCAGTAGTATGGGGCTGAACATTCCGGAGCAGTACTTC. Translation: CASSMGLNIPEQYF.

Written as DNA, the CDR3 is TGTGCCAGCAGTGGAGCGGGGGGGTACAATGAGCAGTTCTTC. Amino acids: CASSGAGGYNEQFF. The chain recombines TRBV6-1 with TRBJ2-1, with 10 bases identical to TRBD2. CDR1 and CDR2 (germline): MNHNS, SASEGT. This CDR3 has 14 residues. After removal of 4 bases from V and 4 bases from J, the junction contained 1 base not matched to a gene.

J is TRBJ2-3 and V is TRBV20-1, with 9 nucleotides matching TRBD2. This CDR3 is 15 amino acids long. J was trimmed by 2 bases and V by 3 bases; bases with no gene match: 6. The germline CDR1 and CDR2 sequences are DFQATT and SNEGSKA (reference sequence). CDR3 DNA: TGCAGTGCTAGTAATCTAGCGGGGACCACAGATACGCAGTATTTT. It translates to CSASNLAGTTDTQYF.

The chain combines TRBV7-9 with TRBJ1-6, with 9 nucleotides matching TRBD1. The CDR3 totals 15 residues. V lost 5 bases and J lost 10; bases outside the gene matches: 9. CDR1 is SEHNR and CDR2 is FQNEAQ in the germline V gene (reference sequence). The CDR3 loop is CASSVRQGVGSPLHF. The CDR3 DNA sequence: TGTGCCAGCAGCGTGAGACAGGGGGTAGGGTCACCCCTCCACTTT.

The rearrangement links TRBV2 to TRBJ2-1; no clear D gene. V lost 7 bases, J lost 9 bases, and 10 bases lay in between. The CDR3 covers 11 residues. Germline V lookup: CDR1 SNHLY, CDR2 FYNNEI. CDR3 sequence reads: CASTLSGEQFF. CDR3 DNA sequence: TGTGCCAGCACCCTATCCGGTGAGCAGTTCTTC.